The 27 T cell receptor beta chains below come from one sample, sequenced in a study of metastatic and nonmetastatic thyroid tumors (dated by TCRdb to about 2020). None of the patients had been given any treatment before thyroid surgery. The library came from PCR. Sequencing instrument: Illumina HiSeq 4000. Through fastp at Q25 and MiXCR, TCRdb rebuilt clones from the public reads, retaining in-frame beta chains. The sample data list about 42,000 clones, and 12% of these were observed just once. The ten largest clones take up approximately 10% of the sample. The sample consisted of blood. All receptors come from a male donor with papillary thyroid cancer or a benign thyroid nodule (not recorded which). Some clones in this sample may be carry-over from other donors' samples.

The chain has TRBV5-6 and TRBJ2-1; D unclear. Germline-derived CDR1 and CDR2 are SGHDT and YYEEEE. CDR3 length equals 14 residues. Trimming stripped 4 bases from V and 6 bases from J, with 14 bases between. The chain's CDR3 is CASSPRGVANEQFF. CDR3 in DNA: TGTGCCAGCAGCCCTAGAGGCGTGGCCAATGAGCAGTTCTTC.

This clone was recorded at least ten times. The CDR3 DNA follows: TGTGCCAGCAGCTTTCAACAGGGAGGGGGCTACACCTTC. It codes for CASSFQQGGGYTF. The chain has TRBV7-2 and TRBJ1-2, with a weak D call TRBD1 (6 bases). The CDR3 is 13 residues long. Looked up from germline, CDR1 is SGHTA and CDR2 is FQGNSA. Trimming took 3 bases from V and 8 from J, leaving 13 bases between them.

This clone was seen many times. The chain has TRBV5-8 and TRBJ2-4; 9 bases are shared with TRBD2. Germline assignment: CDR1 SGHTS and CDR2 YDEGEE. The trim removed 4 bases at V and 4 bases at J, leaving 12 bases unmatched. The CDR3 is 17 residues long. DNA of the CDR3: TGTGCCAGCAGCGGGAATTTAGCGGGAGAGGGGAAAAACATTCAGTACTTC. It codes for CASSGNLAGEGKNIQYF.

The table lists this clone with many counts. The V call is TRBV27, the J call TRBJ2-1, with D possibly being TRBD1 or TRBD2 (7 bases each). This CDR3 is 14 amino acids long. Germline loops: CDR1 MNHEY, CDR2 SMNVEV (reference sequence). V was trimmed by 7 bases and J by 6 bases, leaving 16 bases between them. The CDR3 is CASTGEGASNEQFF. The DNA of the CDR3 is TGTGCCAGCACAGGGGAGGGGGCGAGCAATGAGCAGTTCTTC.

This clone is classed as medium-sized. The gene calls are TRBV28 and TRBJ2-3, with D perhaps matching TRBD2 (7 bases). The V gene lost 3 bases and the J gene lost 2 bases, with 18 bases spanning the gap. This CDR3 comprises 17 residues. Germline V gene data show CDR1 as MDHEN and CDR2 as SYDVKM. The CDR3 DNA is TGTGCCAGCAGTTTCCCGAGTGGGCGGGGGCTCACAGATACGCAGTATTTT. Translating it yields CASSFPSGRGLTDTQYF.

This clone has ten or more counts. The J gene is TRBJ2-1, the V gene TRBV24-1, with 8 bases aligning to TRBD1. Looked up from germline, CDR1 is KGHDR and CDR2 is SFDVKD. The CDR3 contains 15 residues. V was clipped by 4 bases and J by 4 bases; unmatched bases: 5. CDR3 sequence (DNA): TGTGCCACCAGTGACTACAGGGGGGCGTACAATGAGCAGTTCTTC. It codes for CATSDYRGAYNEQFF.

This clone was observed at least ten times. This sequence joins TRBV7-2 and TRBJ2-1, with a possible D match to TRBD2 (5 bases). The CDR3 runs 15 residues. The germline V gene has CDR1 SGHTA and CDR2 FQGNSA. V gave up 5 bases and J gave up 0 bases, with 11 bases separating them. This CDR3 is CASSTSTSSYNEQFF. The CDR3 DNA is TGTGCCAGCAGCACATCAACTAGCTCCTACAATGAGCAGTTCTTC.

This clone was observed at least ten times. This chain uses TRBV5-5 with TRBJ2-7; D not resolved. The V end was cut by 0 bases, the J end by 0 bases, with 7 bases between. Germline V gene lookup returns CDR1 SGHKS and CDR2 YYEKEE (reference sequence). This CDR3 is 14 amino acids long. CDR3 amino acids: CASSLGIVSYEQYF. The CDR3 nucleotides read TGTGCCAGCAGCTTGGGGATCGTCTCCTACGAGCAGTACTTC.

This clone was found many times. Here the CDR3 reads CASNKGVGIVNYGYTF. DNA of the CDR3: TGTGCCAGCAACAAGGGGGTAGGGATAGTTAACTATGGCTACACCTTC. The V gene is TRBV6-1, the J gene TRBJ1-2; D is possibly TRBD1 (6 bases). Germline V lookup: CDR1 MNHNS, CDR2 SASEGT. Trimming removed 7 bases from V and 1 base from J, with 19 bases in between. The CDR3 is made up of 16 amino acids.

In this sample, this clone turned up many times. V and J are TRBV28 and TRBJ1-1; possible D gene TRBD1, 5 bases. CDR1 is MDHEN, CDR2 SYDVKM, per germline. The CDR3 sequence is 14 residues long. V lost 2 bases, J lost 4 bases, and 11 bases lay in between. CDR3 in amino acids: CASSLGAGGTEAFF. The CDR3 DNA sequence: TGTGCCAGCAGTTTAGGGGCGGGAGGCACTGAAGCTTTCTTT.

V is TRBV5-1 and J is TRBJ1-4; a possible D gene is TRBD1 (6 bases). The germline V gene has CDR1 SGHRS and CDR2 YFSETQ. This CDR3 region has 15 residues. The V and J ends lost 0 bases and 5 bases respectively, with 11 bases between them. CDR3 sequence: CASSLDRATNEKLFF. In DNA, the CDR3 is TGCGCCAGCAGCTTGGACAGGGCCACCAATGAAAAACTGTTTTTT.

This clone was seen ten or more times. V gene TRBV30 combines with J gene TRBJ1-2; TRBD1 agrees at 10 bases. Unmatched junction bases numbered 7, after V lost 8 bases and J lost 4 bases. The CDR3 extends over 13 amino acids. Germline CDR1 reads GTSNPN; CDR2 reads SVGIG (reference sequence). The CDR3 protein is CAGMRTGGYGYTF. The CDR3, as DNA: TGTGCCGGAATGCGGACAGGGGGCTATGGCTACACCTTC. Drawing the rest from reference TRBV30 and TRBJ1-2, the complete variable domain is SQTIHQWPATLVQPVGSPLSLECTVEGTSNPNLYWYRQAAGRGLQLLFYSVGIGQISSEVPQNLSASRPQDRQFILSSKKLLLSDSGFYLCAGMRTGGYGYTFGSGTRLTVV.

In this sample, this clone turned up many times. V and J are TRBV19 and TRBJ1-5; D is perhaps TRBD1 (6 bases). The CDR3 has 13 residues. The V end was cut by 6 bases, the J end by 8 bases, with 14 bases between. CDR1 and CDR2 (germline): LNHDA, SQIVND (reference sequence). This chain's CDR3 is CASRERGTEPQHF. CDR3 DNA sequence: TGTGCCAGTAGGGAAAGGGGGACCGAGCCCCAGCATTTT.

This clone was observed at least ten times. The CDR3 DNA reads as TGTGCCAGCACCTTGGACACCGGGGAGCTGTTTTTT. This encodes CASTLDTGELFF. The V call is TRBV7-9, the J call TRBJ2-2; D is unresolved. The CDR3 spans 12 residues. Germline loops: CDR1 SEHNR, CDR2 FQNEAQ (reference sequence). V was pared by 7 bases and J by 3 bases, with 6 bases between.

This clone was recorded many times. This CDR3 is also generated by other DNA sequences in the sample. The chain carries TRBV7-2 and TRBJ2-5; perhaps TRBD2 as D (5 bases). The germline CDR1 and CDR2 sequences are SGHTA and FQGNSA. The CDR3 consists of 11 residues. Trimming stripped 6 bases from V and 5 bases from J, with 7 bases between. The CDR3 DNA sequence: TGTGCCAGCAGTACGGGGGAGACCCAGTACTTC. Encoded protein: CASSTGETQYF.

In its sample, this clone was seen many times. The rearrangement uses TRBV24-1 and TRBJ2-7, with 11 bases that match TRBD2. V lost 4 bases and J lost 9; bases outside the gene matches: 4. Germline lookup yields CDR1 KGHDR and CDR2 SFDVKD. The CDR3 has 13 residues. Written as DNA, the CDR3 is TGTGCCACCAGTGACCCTAGCGGGAGGTGGCAGTACTTC. Its protein product is CATSDPSGRWQYF.

This clone is medium-sized within its sample. CDR3 sequence (DNA): TGTGCCAGCAGTCCAGGAACTGAAGCTTTCTTT. It codes for CASSPGTEAFF. This chain connects TRBV6-1 to TRBJ1-1, with no clear D. Trimming removed 5 bases from V and 5 bases from J, with 6 bases in between. CDR3 length: 11 amino acids. Germline CDR1 reads MNHNS; CDR2 reads SASEGT.

This clone was recorded many times. This rearrangement joins TRBV20-1 to TRBJ2-3; 15 bases are shared with TRBD2. This CDR3 is built from 16 residues. The ends lost 0 bases at V and 4 bases at J; junction bases unmatched: 2. CDR1 DFQATT and CDR2 SNEGSKA come from the germline V gene (reference sequence). The CDR3 nucleotides are TGCAGTGCTAGAGATGGACTAGCGGGAGGGCCAGATACGCAGTATTTT. As protein: CSARDGLAGGPDTQYF.

This clone was observed at least ten times. This chain connects TRBV11-1 to TRBJ2-3, with a tentative D call TRBD1 (6 bases). The germline gives CDR1 SGHAT, CDR2 FQDESV (reference sequence). The CDR3 runs 17 residues. V was cut by 5 bases and J by 2 bases, with 20 bases left in between. The CDR3 region is CASSTPYGDTFTDTQYF. The CDR3 region has the DNA TGTGCCAGCAGCACACCCTATGGGGACACCTTCACAGATACGCAGTATTTT.

This clone was observed at least ten times. This chain uses TRBV20-1 with TRBJ2-7, with D uncertain. The CDR3 is made up of 14 amino acids. Trimming took off 2 bases at V and 0 bases at J, with 11 bases between the two ends. CDR1 and CDR2 from the germline V gene are DFQATT and SNEGSKA (reference sequence). The CDR3 DNA reads as TGCAGTGCTAGAAGTGGCAGGACCTCCTACGAGCAGTACTTC. Protein: CSARSGRTSYEQYF.

There are many counts of this clone. The V call is TRBV28, the J call TRBJ2-7, with 9 bases matching TRBD2. Germline assignment: CDR1 MDHEN and CDR2 SYDVKM. V dropped 2 bases and J dropped 1; count of bases not matched to a gene: 18. The CDR3 is 20 amino acids. CDR3 nucleotide sequence: TGTGCCAGCAGTTTAGGATGGACAGGACTAGCGATCGAGGCTTCCTACGAGCAGTACTTC. Protein: CASSLGWTGLAIEASYEQYF.

This chain connects TRBV19 to TRBJ1-2; 9 nucleotides agree with TRBD1. The CDR3 is 14 amino acids. V gave up 7 bases and J gave up 9 bases; unmatched junction bases: 12. Germline V CDR1 and CDR2: LNHDA, SQIVND (reference sequence). The CDR3 region is CASIIRDRVDRYTF. CDR3 DNA sequence: TGTGCCAGTATTATCCGGGACAGGGTGGATCGCTACACCTTC.

Ten or more counts support this clone. The J gene is TRBJ1-3, the V gene TRBV27, with unresolved D. Germline loops: CDR1 MNHEY, CDR2 SMNVEV (reference sequence). Trimming cost V 5 bases and J 1 base, with 12 bases left between them. The CDR3 extends over 15 amino acids. In DNA, the CDR3 is TGTGCCAGCAGTCCCAATGGAGAGTCTGGAAACACCATATATTTT. Its translation: CASSPNGESGNTIYF.

The gene calls are TRBV9 and TRBJ1-3; 7 bases are a match to TRBD1. J was trimmed by 0 bases and V by 2 bases; bases with no gene match: 2. This CDR3 spans 15 amino acids. Germline values: CDR1 SGDLS, CDR2 YYNGEE. CDR3 loop: CASSVGTVSGNTIYF. CDR3 bases: TGTGCCAGCAGCGTGGGGACAGTCTCTGGAAACACCATATATTTT.

The sample holds many counts of this clone. The same CDR3 is also encoded by other DNA sequences in this sample. This sequence joins TRBV12-3 or TRBV12-4 and TRBJ1-3, with D possibly being TRBD1 (5 bases). Between the trimmed V and J ends, which lost 3 bases and 4 bases, there was a span of 10 bases. The CDR3 runs to 14 residues. The CDR3 loop reads CASSFRQKGNTIYF. DNA for the CDR3: TGTGCCAGCAGTTTCCGACAGAAGGGAAACACCATATATTTT.

In its sample, this clone was seen many times. The chain uses TRBV25-1 and TRBJ2-2, with D unresolved. Germline V gene data show CDR1 as MGHDK and CDR2 as SYGVNS. CDR3 length: 11 amino acids. Trimming removed 3 bases from V and 8 bases from J, with 4 bases in between. This chain's CDR3 is CASSELGELFF. The CDR3 DNA is TGTGCCAGCAGTGAGCTGGGGGAGCTGTTTTTT.

The sample holds many counts of this clone. The rearrangement links TRBV20-1 to TRBJ1-4; D is unclear. CDR3 size: 13 residues. Germline-derived CDR1 and CDR2 are DFQATT and SNEGSKA (reference sequence). The V end was cut by 3 bases, the J end by 4 bases, with 9 bases between. CDR3 amino acids: CSASRRFNEKLFF. CDR3 bases: TGCAGTGCTAGTAGAAGGTTTAATGAAAAACTGTTTTTT.